The 20 T cell receptor beta chains reported below all come from one sample, sequenced in a study of CD8+CD57+ T cells in acquired aplastic anemia. Genomic DNA was employed as the template in profiling TCR beta VDJ and CDR3. TCRdb redid the calling of the reads with MiXCR, one entry per CDR3 protein. Of 150,000 to 200,000 distinct CDR3 sequences in the sample, roughly 50% were seen once. Whoever was chosen for sequencing had shown CD8+CD57+ cell expansion by flow cytometry. The sample consisted of sorted CD4+, CD8+, or CD8+CD57+ T cells (not recorded which) from PBMCs. These receptors were taken from a human donor with aplastic anemia.

The rearrangement uses TRBV6-2 or TRBV6-3 and TRBJ1-2, with D possibly matching TRBD1 (6 bases). Trimming stripped 7 bases from V and 7 bases from J, with 19 bases between. The CDR3 has 14 amino acids. The germline V gene encodes CDR1 MNHEY and CDR2 SVGEGT. In nucleotides, the CDR3 is TGTGCCAGCAACTATGGACAGTTCATTGGTGGCTACACCTTC. Encoded protein: CASNYGQFIGGYTF.

This clonotype was seen many times. The chain joins TRBV5-1 to TRBJ1-2; D unclear. This CDR3 spans 14 amino acids. Germline CDR1 is SGHRS and CDR2 is YFSETQ. Trimming pared 0 bases from V and 2 bases from J, leaving 8 bases between. CDR3 in DNA: TGCGCCAGCAGCTTGGTGGCAGTCAACTATGGCTACACCTTC. Its translation: CASSLVAVNYGYTF. The full variable domain, its missing parts supplied by reference TRBV5-1 and TRBJ1-2, is KAGVTQTPRYLIKTRGQQVTLSCSPISGHRSVSWYQQTPGQGLQFLFEYFSETQRNKGNFPGRFSGRQFSNSRSEMNVSTLELGDSALYLCASSLVAVNYGYTFGSGTRLTVV.

With regard to this clonotype: A much larger clone differs by one base, so this may be a read error. Without the conserved terminal phenylalanine or tryptophan, this CDR3 likely stems from a read error. The genes are TRBV4-3 and TRBJ1-1; 7 positions match TRBD1. Germline CDR1 LGHNA, CDR2 YSLEER. The V gene end was trimmed by 4 bases and the J gene end by 7 bases; junction bases not matched to a gene: 12. CDR3 length: 15 residues. CDR3: CASSPDYYRDSEAFS. In DNA, the CDR3 is TGCGCCAGCAGCCCCGATTACTATCGGGACAGTGAAGCTTTCTCT.

The rearrangement uses TRBV28 and TRBJ2-7; 10 nucleotides agree with TRBD2. V shed 4 bases and J 5 bases; nucleotides not matched to a gene: 11. The CDR3 covers 16 residues. CDR1 is MDHEN and CDR2 is SYDVKM in the germline V gene. CDR3 residues: CASSYRPGLASDEQYF. DNA of the CDR3: TGTGCCAGCAGTTATCGACCGGGACTAGCGTCGGACGAGCAGTACTTC.

This clonotype has only a few counts. This rearrangement joins TRBV2 to TRBJ2-1; TRBD2 might be the D (6 bases). Trimming pared 11 bases from V and 8 bases from J, leaving 13 bases between. The CDR3 is 11 residues long. CDR1 SNHLY and CDR2 FYNNEI come from the germline V gene. CDR3 region: CAGSTSHEQFF. The CDR3 coding sequence is TGTGCCGGGTCTACTAGCCATGAGCAGTTCTTC. Full variable domain (missing parts from reference TRBV2 and TRBJ2-1): EPEVTQTPSHQVTQMGQEVILRCVPISNHLYFYWYRQILGQKVEFLVSFYNNEISEKSEIFDDQFSVERPDGSNFTLKIRSTKLEDSAMYFCAGSTSHEQFFGPGTRLTVL.

This clonotype appeared many times. The chain is built from TRBV7-2 and TRBJ2-7; D is ambiguous. This CDR3 contains 13 residues. V lost 5 bases and J lost 3, with 11 bases in between. The germline gives CDR1 SGHTA, CDR2 FQGNSA. The CDR3 reads CASSRSGYYEQYF. CDR3 coding DNA: TGTGCCAGCAGCCGGTCTGGGTACTACGAGCAGTACTTC.

The chain uses TRBV10-3 and TRBJ2-5; D unclear. The germline gives CDR1 ENHRY, CDR2 SYGVKD. This CDR3 spans 19 amino acids. V was cut by 0 bases and J by 8 bases, with 28 bases left in between. The CDR3 region has the DNA TGTGCCATCAGTGAGTCTGGCCCCGGGTCCCACATACGAAGTGGAACCCAGTACTTC. This sequence encodes CAISESGPGSHIRSGTQYF.

In this sample, this clonotype turned up many times. The CDR3 is CASSVDPRNSEQYF. The CDR3 DNA reads TGTGCCAGCAGCGTAGACCCTAGAAATAGCGAGCAGTACTTC. This chain links TRBV9 with TRBJ2-7; D gene uncertain. The V end was cut by 0 bases, the J end by 6 bases, with 13 bases between. CDR1 and CDR2 (germline): SGDLS, YYNGEE. This CDR3 comprises 14 residues.

The V and J genes are TRBV9 and TRBJ2-3; 15 nucleotides line up with TRBD2. Germline V gives CDR1 SGDLS, CDR2 YYNGEE. The CDR3 is made up of 18 amino acids. Losses at the gene ends were 4 bases for V and 5 bases for J; bases not matched to a gene: 11. The CDR3 nucleotides are TGTGCCAGCAGCCCCGGACTAGCGGGAGGGCCCAGGGGAGATACGCAGTATTTT. Its translation: CASSPGLAGGPRGDTQYF.

This chain connects TRBV24-1 to TRBJ2-2; maybe TRBD1 (5 bases). Trimming shortened V by 0 bases and J by 0 bases, and 22 bases separated the two germline ends. CDR1 is KGHDR, CDR2 SFDVKD, per germline. The CDR3 is 21 residues long. Here the CDR3 reads CATSDLRQGPQGCANTGELFF. CDR3 nucleotides: TGTGCCACCAGTGATTTGCGCCAGGGTCCCCAGGGCTGTGCGAACACCGGGGAGCTGTTTTTT.

This sequence joins TRBV20-1 and TRBJ2-2, with D unresolved. The ends were cut back, 6 bases at V and 7 bases at J, with 12 bases in the middle. CDR3 length equals 12 residues. Germline V gene data show CDR1 as DFQATT and CDR2 as SNEGSKA (reference sequence). The CDR3 protein is CSASTAHGELFF. CDR3 sequence (DNA): TGCAGTGCCTCTACCGCCCACGGGGAGCTGTTTTTT.

The V and J genes are TRBV5-1 and TRBJ1-2; D possibly corresponds to TRBD1 (5 bases). The V gene lost 0 bases and the J gene lost 1 base, with 10 bases spanning the gap. This CDR3 has 15 amino acids. The V gene's germline CDR1 is SGHRS and CDR2 YFSETQ. The CDR3 spells CASSLGTRNNYGYTF. As DNA, the CDR3 is TGCGCCAGCAGCTTGGGGACACGTAATAACTATGGCTACACCTTC.

The table lists this clonotype with a few counts. The genes are TRBV20-1 and TRBJ2-3; D remains unclear. The CDR3 runs to 13 residues. Trimming shortened V by 6 bases and J by 0 bases, and 10 bases separated the two germline ends. CDR1 and CDR2 from the germline V gene are DFQATT and SNEGSKA (reference sequence). As DNA, the CDR3 is TGCAGTGCCCAAGGTCGTAGCACAGATACGCAGTATTTT. Protein: CSAQGRSTDTQYF.

The chain has TRBV5-4 and TRBJ1-2; the D is unclear. Trimming removed 3 bases at V and 8 bases at J, with 8 bases between. This CDR3 has 11 amino acids. Germline V gene lookup returns CDR1 SGHNT and CDR2 YYREEE (reference sequence). CDR3 sequence (DNA): TGTGCCAGCAGCTATGGTGGGGGCTACACCTTC. This gives the protein CASSYGGGYTF. The full variable domain, completed using reference TRBV5-4 and TRBJ1-2, is ETGVTQSPTHLIKTRGQQVTLRCSSQSGHNTVSWYQQALGQGPQFIFQYYREEENGRGNFPPRFSGLQFPNYSSELNVNALELDDSALYLCASSYGGGYTFGSGTRLTVV.

This clonotype was observed a handful of times. The chain employs TRBV7-9 and TRBJ1-1; D gene uncertain. V was cut by 3 bases and J by 3 bases, with 5 bases left in between. Germline V lookup: CDR1 SEHNR, CDR2 FQNEAQ (reference sequence). The CDR3 contains 12 residues. CDR3: CASSLGYTEAFF. The CDR3 region has the DNA TGTGCCAGCAGCTTGGGGTACACTGAAGCTTTCTTT.

The J gene is TRBJ1-3, the V gene TRBV10-1, with D maybe TRBD1 (6 bases). The V end was cut by 11 bases, the J end by 8 bases, with 19 bases between. The length of the CDR3 is 13 residues. From germline, CDR1 is WNHNN and CDR2 SYGVQD (reference sequence). Written as DNA, the CDR3 is TGCGCCGGGACAACAGGTCATGGGGACACCATATATTTT. Amino acid sequence: CAGTTGHGDTIYF.

V gene TRBV7-9 combines with J gene TRBJ2-3; a weak D match, TRBD2 (5 bases). The V gene lost 5 bases and the J gene lost 6 bases, with 15 bases spanning the gap. CDR3 size: 14 residues. CDR1 and CDR2 from the germline V gene are SEHNR and FQNEAQ (reference sequence). This CDR3 is CASSLQLRRDTQYF. CDR3 nucleotide sequence: TGTGCCAGCAGCCTCCAACTTAGGAGGGATACGCAGTATTTT.

V gene TRBV7-9 combines with J gene TRBJ2-2, with TRBD1 matching over 9 bases. In germline, CDR1 is SEHNR, CDR2 FQNEAQ (reference sequence). This CDR3 is 13 amino acids long. V shed 6 bases and J 7 bases; nucleotides not matched to a gene: 3. In DNA, the CDR3 is TGTGCCAGCAGTGGGACAGGGCACGGGGAGCTGTTTTTT. This translates into CASSGTGHGELFF.

There are many counts of this clonotype. The CDR3 nucleotides are TGTGCCAGCAGCGTAGGACCCGGGGTCCAGGAAAAACTGTTTTTT. Protein: CASSVGPGVQEKLFF. The chain carries TRBV9 and TRBJ1-4; D remains unclear. Trimming shortened V by 0 bases and J by 8 bases, and 14 bases separated the two germline ends. The CDR3 runs 15 residues. The V gene's germline CDR1 is SGDLS and CDR2 YYNGEE.

The CDR3 reads CASSHLQGMNTEAFF. The CDR3, as DNA: TGTGCCAGCAGTCATTTACAGGGAATGAACACTGAAGCTTTCTTT. This sequence joins TRBV2 and TRBJ1-1; D is perhaps TRBD1 (6 bases). Trimming shortened V by 5 bases and J by 0 bases, and 13 bases separated the two germline ends. The CDR3 contains 15 residues. Germline values: CDR1 SNHLY, CDR2 FYNNEI.